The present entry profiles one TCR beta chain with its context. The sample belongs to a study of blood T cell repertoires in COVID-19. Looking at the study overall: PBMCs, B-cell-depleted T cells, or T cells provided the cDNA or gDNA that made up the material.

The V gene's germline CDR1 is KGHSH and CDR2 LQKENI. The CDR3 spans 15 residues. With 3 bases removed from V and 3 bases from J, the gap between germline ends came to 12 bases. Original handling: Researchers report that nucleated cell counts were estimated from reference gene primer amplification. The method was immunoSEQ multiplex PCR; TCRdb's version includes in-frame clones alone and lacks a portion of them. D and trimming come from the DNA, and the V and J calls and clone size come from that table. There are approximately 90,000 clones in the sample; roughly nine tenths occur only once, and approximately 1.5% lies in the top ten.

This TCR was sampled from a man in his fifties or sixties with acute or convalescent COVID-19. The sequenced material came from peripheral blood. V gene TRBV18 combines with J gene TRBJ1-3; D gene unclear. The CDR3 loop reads CASSPAGSGGNTIYF. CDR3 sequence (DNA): TGTGCCAGCTCACCTGCGGGGTCGGGTGGAAACACCATATATTTT.